This T cell receptor beta chain was identified in a study of cytomegalovirus exposure and HLA in healthy donors. Study-level background: In terms of ancestry, the Caucasian-associated cluster contained 75% to 90% of the approximately 380 genotyped donors. Study observations and caveats: Certain indistinguishable V segments, among them TRBV6-2 and TRBV6-3, were excluded. In an earlier analysis, most TCR beta V segments were productive about 90% or about 30% of the time.

Details on this clone: The antigen is unknown.

The V and J ends lost 5 bases and 3 bases respectively, with 16 bases between them. CDR1 MDHEN and CDR2 SYDVKM come from the germline V gene. This CDR3 spans 15 amino acids. The PCR had 60 Vbeta and 13 Jbeta primers. The data were produced by immunoSEQ multiplex PCR, yet TCRdb's version contains in-frame clones alone and is incomplete. The top ten clones hold less than 3.5% of a sample with under 200,000 clones, about 71% of them seen once. Material for sequencing was PBMCs. The chain has TRBV28 and TRBJ1-1; D is perhaps TRBD1 (5 bases). This TCR came from a woman between 40 and 50 years old in good health and CMV-seropositive. CDR3 in amino acids: CASSPLTDGYTEAFF. CDR3 DNA: TGTGCCAGCAGTCCCTTGACAGATGGGTACACTGAAGCTTTCTTT.